This entry describes one T cell receptor beta chain. V trimming: 5 bases; J trimming: 4 bases; junction bases outside the gene matches: 10. Germline-derived CDR1 and CDR2 are SGHNT and YENEEA. This CDR3 has 16 amino acids. This entry is derived from a study of T-cell memory formation after mild COVID-19. TCRdb processed the 5' RACE reads anew with MiXCR; each CDR3 protein has one entry. This repertoire shows some 200,000 distinct CDR3 sequences, about 20% found once; its top ten account for 23%. This chain uses TRBV11-3 with TRBJ2-5; 10 bases align to TRBD1. The sequence was obtained from an adult woman who had mild COVID-19 (a few samples of this study predate the infection). Cell type and time point are not known. The specimen was PBMCs or a T cell subset sorted from them (not recorded which). Here the CDR3 DNA reads TGTGCCAGCAGCCTCCCTCGGGGACAGGGGACAGAGACCCAGTACTTC. Translated, it gives CASSLPRGQGTETQYF.